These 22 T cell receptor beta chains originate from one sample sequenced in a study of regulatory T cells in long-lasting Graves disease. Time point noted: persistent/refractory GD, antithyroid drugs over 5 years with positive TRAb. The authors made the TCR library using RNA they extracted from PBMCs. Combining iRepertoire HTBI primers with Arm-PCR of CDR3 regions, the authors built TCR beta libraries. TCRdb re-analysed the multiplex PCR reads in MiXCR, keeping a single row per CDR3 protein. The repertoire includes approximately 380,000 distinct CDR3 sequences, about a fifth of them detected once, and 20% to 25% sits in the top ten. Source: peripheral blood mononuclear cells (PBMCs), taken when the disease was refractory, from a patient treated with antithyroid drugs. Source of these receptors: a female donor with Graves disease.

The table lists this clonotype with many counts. CDR3 sequence reads: CASSPPASGSYEQYF. The CDR3 nucleotides are TGTGCCAGCAGTCCCCCGGCTAGCGGGAGCTACGAGCAGTACTTC. The chain is built from TRBV28 and TRBJ2-7; 10 bases line up with TRBD2. V shed 5 bases and J 3 bases; nucleotides not matched to a gene: 7. The CDR3 sequence is 15 residues long. Per the germline V gene, CDR1 is MDHEN and CDR2 is SYDVKM.

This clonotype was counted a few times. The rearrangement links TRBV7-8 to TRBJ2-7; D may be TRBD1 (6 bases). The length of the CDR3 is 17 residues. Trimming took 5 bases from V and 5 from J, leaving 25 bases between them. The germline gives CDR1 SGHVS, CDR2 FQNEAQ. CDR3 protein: CASSPIAAGVSFHEQYF. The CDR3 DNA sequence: TGTGCCAGCAGCCCCATCGCGGCAGGGGTTTCTTTCCACGAGCAGTACTTC.

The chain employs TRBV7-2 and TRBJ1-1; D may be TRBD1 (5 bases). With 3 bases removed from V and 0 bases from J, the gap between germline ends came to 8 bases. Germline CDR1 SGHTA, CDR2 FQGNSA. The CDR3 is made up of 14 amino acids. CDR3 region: CASSFTGLNTEAFF. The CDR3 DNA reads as TGTGCCAGCAGCTTCACGGGGCTGAACACTGAAGCTTTCTTT.

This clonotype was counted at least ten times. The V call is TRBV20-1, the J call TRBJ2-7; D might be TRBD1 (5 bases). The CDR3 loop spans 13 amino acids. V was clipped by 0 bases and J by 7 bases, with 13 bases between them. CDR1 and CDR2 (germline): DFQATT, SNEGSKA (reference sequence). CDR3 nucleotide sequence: TGCAGTGCTAGAGATGCAGGGCGTAGAGAGCAGTACTTC. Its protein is CSARDAGRREQYF.

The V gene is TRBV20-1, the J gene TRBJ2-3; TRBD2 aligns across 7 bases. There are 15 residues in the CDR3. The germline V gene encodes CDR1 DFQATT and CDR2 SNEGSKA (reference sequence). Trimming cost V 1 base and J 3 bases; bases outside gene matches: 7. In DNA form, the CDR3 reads TGCAGTGCTAGAGGAGGGACTACGAAAACAGATACGCAGTATTTT. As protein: CSARGGTTKTDTQYF.

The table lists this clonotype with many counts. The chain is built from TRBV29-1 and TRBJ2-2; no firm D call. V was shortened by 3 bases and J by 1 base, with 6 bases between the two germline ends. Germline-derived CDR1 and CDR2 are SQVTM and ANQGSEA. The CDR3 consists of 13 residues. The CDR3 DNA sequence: TGCAGCGTTGACTACGGGAACACCGGGGAGCTGTTTTTT. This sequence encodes CSVDYGNTGELFF.

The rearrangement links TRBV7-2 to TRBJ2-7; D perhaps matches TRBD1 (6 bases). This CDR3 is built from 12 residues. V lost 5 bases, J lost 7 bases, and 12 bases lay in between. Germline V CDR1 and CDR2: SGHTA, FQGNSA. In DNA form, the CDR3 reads TGTGCCAGCAGCGCCACAGGGTGGGAGCAGTACTTC. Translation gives CASSATGWEQYF.

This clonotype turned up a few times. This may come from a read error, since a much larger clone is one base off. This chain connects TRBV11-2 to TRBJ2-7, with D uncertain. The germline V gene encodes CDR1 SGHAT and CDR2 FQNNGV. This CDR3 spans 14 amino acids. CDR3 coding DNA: TGTGCCAGCAGCTTAGAGGCGAGCTCCTACAAGCAGTACTTC. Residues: CASSLEASSYKQYF.

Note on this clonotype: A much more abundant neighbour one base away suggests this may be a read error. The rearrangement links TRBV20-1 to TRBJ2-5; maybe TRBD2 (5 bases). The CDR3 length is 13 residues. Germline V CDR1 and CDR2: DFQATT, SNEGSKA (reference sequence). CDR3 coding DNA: TGCAGTGCTACCCCAATGGGGAGAGAGACCCGGTACTTC. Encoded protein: CSATPMGRETRYF.

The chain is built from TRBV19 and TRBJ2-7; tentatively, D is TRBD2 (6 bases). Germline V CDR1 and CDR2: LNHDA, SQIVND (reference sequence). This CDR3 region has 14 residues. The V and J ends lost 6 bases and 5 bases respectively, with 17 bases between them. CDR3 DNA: TGTGCCAGTAGCCCCCTAGCGTCTTGGGACGAGCAGTACTTC. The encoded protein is CASSPLASWDEQYF.

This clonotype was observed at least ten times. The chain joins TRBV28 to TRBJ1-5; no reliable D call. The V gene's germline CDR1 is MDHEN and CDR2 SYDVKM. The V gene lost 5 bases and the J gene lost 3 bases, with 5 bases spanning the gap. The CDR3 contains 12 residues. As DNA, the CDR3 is TGTGCCAGCAGTCCGATCAATCAGCCCCAGCATTTT. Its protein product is CASSPINQPQHF.

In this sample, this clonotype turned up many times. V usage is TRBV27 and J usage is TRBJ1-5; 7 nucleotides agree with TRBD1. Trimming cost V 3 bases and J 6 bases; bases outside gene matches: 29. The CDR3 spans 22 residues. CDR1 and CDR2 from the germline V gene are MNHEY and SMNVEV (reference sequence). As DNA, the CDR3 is TGTGCCAGCAGTTTTACCCGGGACAGAATATCGTTATCCCTTTTCCGTGGTCAGCCCCAGCATTTT. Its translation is CASSFTRDRISLSLFRGQPQHF.

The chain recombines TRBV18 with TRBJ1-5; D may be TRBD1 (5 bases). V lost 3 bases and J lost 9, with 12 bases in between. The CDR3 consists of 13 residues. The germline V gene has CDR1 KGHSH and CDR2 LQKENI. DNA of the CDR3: TGTGCCAGCTCACCCGAGCAGGGCGGGCCCCAGCATTTT. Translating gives CASSPEQGGPQHF.

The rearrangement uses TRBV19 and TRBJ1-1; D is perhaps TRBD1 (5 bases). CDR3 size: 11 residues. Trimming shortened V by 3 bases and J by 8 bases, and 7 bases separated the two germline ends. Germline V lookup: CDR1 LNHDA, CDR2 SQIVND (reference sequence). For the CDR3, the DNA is TGTGCCAGTAGTATCCCAGGGGAAGCTTTCTTT. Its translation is CASSIPGEAFF.

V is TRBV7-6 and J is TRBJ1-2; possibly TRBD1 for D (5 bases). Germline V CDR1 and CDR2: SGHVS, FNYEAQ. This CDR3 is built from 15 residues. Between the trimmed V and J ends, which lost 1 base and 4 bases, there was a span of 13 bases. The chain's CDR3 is CASSLDGGNFYGYTF. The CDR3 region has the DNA TGTGCCAGCAGCTTAGATGGGGGTAATTTCTATGGCTACACCTTC.

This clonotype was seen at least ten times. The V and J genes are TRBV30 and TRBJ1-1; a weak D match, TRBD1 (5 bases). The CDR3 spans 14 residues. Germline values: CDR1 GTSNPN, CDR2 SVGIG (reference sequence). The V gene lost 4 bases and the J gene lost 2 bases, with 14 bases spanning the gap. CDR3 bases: TGTGCCTGGAACCGACCGGGGGACAACACTGAAGCTTTCTTT. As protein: CAWNRPGDNTEAFF. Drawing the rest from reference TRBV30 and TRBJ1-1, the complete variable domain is SQTIHQWPATLVQPVGSPLSLECTVEGTSNPNLYWYRQAAGRGLQLLFYSVGIGQISSEVPQNLSASRPQDRQFILSSKKLLLSDSGFYLCAWNRPGDNTEAFFGQGTRLTVV.

CDR3 loop: CATSGRQGISYTF. CDR3 nucleotides: TGTGCCACCAGCGGTCGACAGGGAATCTCCTACACCTTC. The chain couples TRBV15 to TRBJ1-2, with 7 bases matching TRBD1. This CDR3 spans 13 amino acids. Unmatched junction bases numbered 10, after V lost 5 bases and J lost 10 bases. Per germline, CDR1 LNHNV and CDR2 YYDKDF (reference sequence).

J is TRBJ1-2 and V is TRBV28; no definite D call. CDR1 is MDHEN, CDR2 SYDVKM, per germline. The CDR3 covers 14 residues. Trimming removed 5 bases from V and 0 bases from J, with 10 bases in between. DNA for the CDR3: TGTGCCAGCAGTCAGAGCGGGGCTAACTATGGCTACACCTTC. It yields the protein CASSQSGANYGYTF.

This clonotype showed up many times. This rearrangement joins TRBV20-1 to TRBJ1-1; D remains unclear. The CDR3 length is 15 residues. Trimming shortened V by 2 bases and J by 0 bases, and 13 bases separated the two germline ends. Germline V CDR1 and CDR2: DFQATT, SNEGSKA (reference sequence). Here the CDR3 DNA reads TGCAGTGCTAGACCGGCAGGCACCCTGAACACTGAAGCTTTCTTT. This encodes CSARPAGTLNTEAFF.

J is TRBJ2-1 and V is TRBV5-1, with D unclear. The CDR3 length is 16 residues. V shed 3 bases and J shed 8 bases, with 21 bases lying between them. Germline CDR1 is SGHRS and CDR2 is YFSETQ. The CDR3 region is CASSSLPGPRPHEQFF. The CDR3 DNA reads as TGCGCCAGCAGCTCCCTACCCGGACCCCGTCCTCATGAGCAGTTCTTC.

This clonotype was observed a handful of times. CDR3 nucleotide sequence: TGTGCCACCAGCAGAGCCCGTACGGCCTTCTCCTACGAGCAGTACTTC. This sequence encodes CATSRARTAFSYEQYF. V is TRBV15 and J is TRBJ2-7, with unresolved D. This CDR3 spans 16 amino acids. In germline, CDR1 is LNHNV, CDR2 YYDKDF (reference sequence). V was clipped by 1 base and J by 0 bases, with 13 bases between them.

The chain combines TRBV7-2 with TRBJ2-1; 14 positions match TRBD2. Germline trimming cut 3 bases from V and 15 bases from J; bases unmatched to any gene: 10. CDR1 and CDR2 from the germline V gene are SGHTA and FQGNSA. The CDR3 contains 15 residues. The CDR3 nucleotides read TGTGCCAGCAGCTTGGGGACTAGCGGGGGCCACTTAGGGTTCTTC. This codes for CASSLGTSGGHLGFF.